The rows below give T cell receptor beta chains drawn from one sample of a study of cytomegalovirus exposure and HLA in healthy donors. Profiled with immunoSEQ multiplex PCR; TCRdb holds only in-frame clones, not every one. The repertoire holds about 270,000 clones, about 66% seen once, with 2% to 2.5% in the top ten. Sequencing input: PBMCs. The receptors come from a female donor in good health and CMV-seronegative. Each CDR3 is given with its conserved first and last residue. The D gene is left open where the match is weak.

>TRBJ1-1|TRBV14|.
TGTGCCAGCAGCCCCCGGGGGGACGATGAAGCTTTCTTT
CASSPRGDDEAFF
>TRBJ1-3|TRBV5-1|.
TGCGCCAGCAGCTTGGCCTTCGGGAACTCTGGAAACACCATATATTTT
CASSLAFGNSGNTIYF
>TRBJ2-1|TRBV7-6|.
TGTGCCAGCAGCTTAGTGGCGGCCCTTGTGGTTGAGCAGTTCTTC
CASSLVAALVVEQFF
>TRBJ2-3|TRBV5-4|.
TGTGCCAGCAGCTTCTATTCGGATACGCAGTATTTT
CASSFYSDTQYF
>TRBJ2-7|TRBV10-3|.
TGTGCCATCAGTGAACAGGGCGAGGACGAGCAGTACTTC
CAISEQGEDEQYF
>TRBJ2-1|TRBV27|.
TGTGCCAGCAGTTTTCTTAGCTCCTACAATGAGCAGTTCTTC
CASSFLSSYNEQFF
>TRBJ2-1|TRBV30|.
TGTGCCTGGAGCCACTCTGGGCGGGGCTCCTACAATGAGCAGTTCTTC
CAWSHSGRGSYNEQFF
>TRBJ2-7|TRBV27|.
TGTGCCAGCAGTTACATAGGGGCCGAGCAGTACTTC
CASSYIGAEQYF
>TRBJ1-1|TRBV28|TRBD1
TGTGCCAGCAGTCCCCCGCAGGGGGCGGAAGGGTGGAACACTGAAGCTTTCTTT
CASSPPQGAEGWNTEAFF
>TRBJ2-2|TRBV19|.
TGTGCCAGTACCCAATATGGACAGTCCGGGGAGCTGTTTTTT
CASTQYGQSGELFF
>TRBJ1-3|TRBV4-1|.
TGCGCCAGCAGGAGAATCCAGGGCCTCCTCTCTGGAAACACCATATATTTT
CASRRIQGLLSGNTIYF
>TRBJ1-2|TRBV5-1|TRBD1
TGCGCCAGCAGCCTCGGACAGGCAAGGTTCTATGGCTACACCTTC
CASSLGQARFYGYTF
>TRBJ2-7|TRBV20-1|.
TGCAGAGGACTGGTCTCCTACGAGCAGTACTTC
CRGLVSYEQYF
>TRBJ2-3|TRBV6-5|TRBD2
TGTGCCAGCAGGCTCGGACTAGCAGGGCATGAGGAGTATTTT
CASRLGLAGHEEYF
>TRBJ1-2|TRBV6-1|.
TGTGCCAGCGTCTGGGGGACAACTTATGGCTACACCTTC
CASVWGTTYGYTF
>TRBJ2-7|TRBV7-8|.
TGTGCCAGCAGCCAGCAGGGAATAATTTACGAGCAGTACTTC
CASSQQGIIYEQYF
>TRBJ1-5|TRBV7-2|TRBD1
TGTGCCAGCAGCCTACTTGGGACAGAGTATCAGCCCCAGCATTTT
CASSLLGTEYQPQHF
>TRBJ2-7|TRBV19|TRBD1
TGTGCCAGCCTGACAGGGGGCCCCTACGAGCAGTACTTC
CASLTGGPYEQYF
>TRBJ2-5|TRBV11-2|TRBD2
TGTGCCAGCAGGGGACTAGCGGGAGGACGACAAGAGACCCAGTACTTC
CASRGLAGGRQETQYF